One sample yielded the 5 T cell receptor beta chains listed below, sequenced in a study of T cells expressing NK-cell markers. TCRdb reworked the 5' RACE reads into one entry per CDR3 protein, no DNA. The sample yields approximately 440,000 distinct CDR3 sequences, of which the top ten take up more than 1.4%. The sequenced material came from blood T cells: a sorted CD56 or NKG2C T cell subset, CD4+ or CD8+ T cells, or bulk PBMC T cells (not recorded which). The receptors were gathered from a woman aged 45-59 years in good health.

The J gene is TRBJ2-1, the V gene TRBV12-3 or TRBV12-4; checking the TCRdb D call of TRBD2 is not possible without DNA. This CDR3 spans 15 amino acids. The CDR3 region is CASSFGLAVTNEQFF.

The chain combines TRBV19 with TRBJ2-1; TCRdb returns TRBD1, unconfirmable since there is no DNA. Germline V CDR1 and CDR2: LNHDA, SQIVND (reference sequence). The CDR3 is 15 residues long. The CDR3 sequence: CASSNGALPSNEQFF.

The chain has TRBV5-1 and TRBJ2-1; there is no DNA to check the TCRdb D call of TRBD2. Germline CDR1 reads SGHRS; CDR2 reads YFSETQ. The CDR3 loop spans 16 amino acids. CDR3 amino acids: CASTTTSVSSYNEQFF.

The chain links TRBV11-1 to TRBJ2-1; TCRdb outputs TRBD1, but without DNA this stays unchecked. This CDR3 has 15 amino acids. In germline, CDR1 is SGHAT, CDR2 FQDESV (reference sequence). The CDR3 sequence: CASSFRDPLYNEQFF. Supplemented by reference TRBV11-1 and TRBJ2-1, the full variable domain reads EAEVAQSPRYKITEKSQAVAFWCDPISGHATLYWYRQILGQGPELLVQFQDESVVDDSQLPKDRFSAERLKGVDSTLKIQPAELGDSAMYLCASSFRDPLYNEQFFGPGTRLTVL.

CDR3 residues: CASSLYGGATGTSGSYEQYF. The V and J genes are TRBV12-3 or TRBV12-4 and TRBJ2-7; TCRdb's D gene call, TRBD2, goes unchecked for lack of DNA. The CDR3 spans 20 residues.